The entry below describes one TCR beta chain. This may come from a read error, since a much larger clone is one base off. RNA transcripts gave rise to amplified TCR beta CDR3 regions. A set of HTBI primers served as the primers for a first-round RT-PCR of the TCR CDR3. TCRdb reprocessed the multiplex PCR reads via MiXCR and lists one record per CDR3 protein. The profile shows about 740,000 distinct CDR3 sequences, 14% of them singletons. The data belong to a study of T cells in Graves' hyperthyroidism and ophthalmopathy. PBMCs stemmed from around 9.3 ml fresh peripheral blood. The receptor's source is a woman under 30 with Graves' hyperthyroidism. The sequenced material came from blood.

This CDR3 is CSARDAVDVNIQYF. The CDR3 DNA sequence: TGCAGTGCTAGAGATGCGGTAGATGTAAACATTCAGTACTTC. The gene calls are TRBV20-1 and TRBJ2-4; D is unclear. Per the germline V gene, CDR1 is DFQATT and CDR2 is SNEGSKA (reference sequence). The CDR3 spans 14 residues. Trimming removed 0 bases at V and 6 bases at J, with 12 bases between.